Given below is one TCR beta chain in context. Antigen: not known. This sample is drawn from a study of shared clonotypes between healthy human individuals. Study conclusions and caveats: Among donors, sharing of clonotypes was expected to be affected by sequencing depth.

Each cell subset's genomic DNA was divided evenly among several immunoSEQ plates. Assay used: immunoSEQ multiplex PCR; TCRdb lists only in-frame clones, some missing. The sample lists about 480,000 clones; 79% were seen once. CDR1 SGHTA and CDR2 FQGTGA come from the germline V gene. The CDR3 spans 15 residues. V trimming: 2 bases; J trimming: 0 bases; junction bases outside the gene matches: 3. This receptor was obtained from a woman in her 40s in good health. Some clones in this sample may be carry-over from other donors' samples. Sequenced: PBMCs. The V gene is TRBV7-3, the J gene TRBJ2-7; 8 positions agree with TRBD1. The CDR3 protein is CASSLSRGPSYEQYF. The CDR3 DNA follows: TGTGCCAGCAGCTTATCCAGGGGGCCCTCCTACGAGCAGTACTTC.